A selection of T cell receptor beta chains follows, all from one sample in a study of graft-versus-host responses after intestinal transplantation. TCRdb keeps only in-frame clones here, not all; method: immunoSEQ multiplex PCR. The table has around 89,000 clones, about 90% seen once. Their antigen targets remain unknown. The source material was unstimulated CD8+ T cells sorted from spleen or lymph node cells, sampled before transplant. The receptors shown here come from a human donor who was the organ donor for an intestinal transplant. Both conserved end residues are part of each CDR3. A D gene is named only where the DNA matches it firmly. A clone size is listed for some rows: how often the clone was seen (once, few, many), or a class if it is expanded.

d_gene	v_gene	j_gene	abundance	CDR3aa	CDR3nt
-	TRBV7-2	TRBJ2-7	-	CASSFLYEQYF	TGTGCCAGCAGCTTTCTCTACGAGCAGTACTTC
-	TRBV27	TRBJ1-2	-	CASSLTGANYGYTF	TGTGCCAGCAGTTTAACCGGGGCTAACTATGGCTACACCTTC
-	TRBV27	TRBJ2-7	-	CASSPGTSTYEQYF	TGTGCCAGCAGTCCCGGGACATCAACCTACGAGCAGTACTTC
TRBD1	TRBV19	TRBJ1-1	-	CASDRGLSEAFF	TGTGCCTCGGACAGGGGGCTGTCTGAAGCTTTCTTT
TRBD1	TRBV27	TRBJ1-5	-	CASSLGQEGQGDGQPQHF	TGTGCCAGCAGTTTAGGGCAGGAGGGACAGGGCGACGGTCAGCCCCAGCATTTT
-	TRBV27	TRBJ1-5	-	CASSLTGEFNQPQHF	TGTGCCAGCAGTTTGACGGGGGAATTCAATCAGCCCCAGCATTTT
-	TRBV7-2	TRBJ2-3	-	CASSPGGANTDTQYF	TGTGCCAGCAGCCCCGGGGGAGCAAATACAGATACGCAGTATTTT
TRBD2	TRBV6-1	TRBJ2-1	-	CASSRGGGTDEQFF	TGTGCCAGCTCCCGGGGCGGGGGGACCGATGAGCAGTTCTTC
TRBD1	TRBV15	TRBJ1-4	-	CATSRKQPSRQGFHEKLFF	TGTGCCACCAGCAGAAAGCAACCGAGCCGACAGGGCTTCCACGAAAAACTGTTTTTT
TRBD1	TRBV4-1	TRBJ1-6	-	CASSQGTGGYNSPLHF	TGCGCCAGCAGCCAAGGGACAGGGGGATATAATTCACCCCTCCACTTT
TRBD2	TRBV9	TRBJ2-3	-	CASSPTSGGATDTQYF	TGTGCCAGCAGCCCTACTAGCGGGGGGGCCACAGATACGCAGTATTTT
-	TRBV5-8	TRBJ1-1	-	CASSLGSGVTEAFF	TGTGCCAGCAGCTTGGGATCAGGGGTCACTGAAGCTTTCTTT
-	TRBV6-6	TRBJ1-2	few	CATPGLGGAQGYTF	TGTGCCACCCCGGGTTTAGGGGGGGCTCAGGGCTACACCTTC
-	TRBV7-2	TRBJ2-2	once	CASSLWGVDSSLPGELFF	TGTGCCAGCAGCTTATGGGGGGTTGATAGCTCCCTCCCCGGGGAGCTGTTTTTT
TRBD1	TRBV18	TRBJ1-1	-	CASSPQGAYTEAFF	TGTGCCAGCTCACCACAGGGGGCATACACTGAAGCTTTCTTT
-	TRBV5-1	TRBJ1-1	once	CASSLRSPGNTEAFF	TGCGCCAGCAGCTTGCGTAGTCCGGGAAACACTGAAGCTTTCTTT
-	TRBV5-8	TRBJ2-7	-	CASSLRGLSPYEQYF	TGTGCCAGCAGCCTGCGGGGACTGTCCCCCTACGAGCAGTACTTC
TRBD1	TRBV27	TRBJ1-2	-	CASSPLVGGEDGYTF	TGTGCCAGCAGTCCCCTTGTAGGGGGCGAGGATGGCTACACCTTC
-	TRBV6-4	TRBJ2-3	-	CASSDSPSDTDTQYF	TGTGCCAGCAGTGACTCGCCTAGCGACACAGATACGCAGTATTTT
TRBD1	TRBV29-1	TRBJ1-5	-	CSVSQGSDQPQHF	TGCAGCGTTTCACAGGGGTCGGATCAGCCCCAGCATTTT